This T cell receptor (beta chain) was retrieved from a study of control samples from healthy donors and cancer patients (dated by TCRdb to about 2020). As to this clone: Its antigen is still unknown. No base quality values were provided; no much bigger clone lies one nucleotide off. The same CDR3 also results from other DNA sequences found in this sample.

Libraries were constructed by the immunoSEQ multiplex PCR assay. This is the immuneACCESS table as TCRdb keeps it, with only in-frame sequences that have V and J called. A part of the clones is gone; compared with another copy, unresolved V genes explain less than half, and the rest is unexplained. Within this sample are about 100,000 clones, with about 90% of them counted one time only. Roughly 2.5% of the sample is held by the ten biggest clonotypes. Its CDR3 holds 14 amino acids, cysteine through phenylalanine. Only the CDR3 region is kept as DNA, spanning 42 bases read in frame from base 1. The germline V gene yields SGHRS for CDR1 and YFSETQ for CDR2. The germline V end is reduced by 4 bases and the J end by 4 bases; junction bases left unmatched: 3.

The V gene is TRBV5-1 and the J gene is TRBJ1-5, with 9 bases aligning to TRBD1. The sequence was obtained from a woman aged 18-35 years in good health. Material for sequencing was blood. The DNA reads TGCGCCAGCAGCCTTGGGACAGGGAATCAGCCCCAGCATTTT. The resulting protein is CASSLGTGNQPQHF. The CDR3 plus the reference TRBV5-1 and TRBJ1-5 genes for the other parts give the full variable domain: KAGVTQTPRYLIKTRGQQVTLSCSPISGHRSVSWYQQTPGQGLQFLFEYFSETQRNKGNFPGRFSGRQFSNSRSEMNVSTLELGDSALYLCASSLGTGNQPQHFGDGTRLSIL.